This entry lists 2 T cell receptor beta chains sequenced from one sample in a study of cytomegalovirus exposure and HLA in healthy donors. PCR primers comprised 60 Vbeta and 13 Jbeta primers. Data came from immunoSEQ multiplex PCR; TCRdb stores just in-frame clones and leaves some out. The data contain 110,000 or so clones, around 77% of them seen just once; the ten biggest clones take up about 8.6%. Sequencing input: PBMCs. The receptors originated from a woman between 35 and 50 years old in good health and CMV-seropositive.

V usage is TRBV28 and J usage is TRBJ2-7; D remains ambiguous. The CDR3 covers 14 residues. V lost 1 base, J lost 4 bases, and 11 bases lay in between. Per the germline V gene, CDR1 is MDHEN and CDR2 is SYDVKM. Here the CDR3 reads CASSLSSSGYEQYF. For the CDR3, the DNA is TGTGCCAGCAGTTTATCTAGTAGTGGGTACGAGCAGTACTTC. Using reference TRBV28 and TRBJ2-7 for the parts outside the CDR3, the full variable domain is DVKVTQSSRYLVKRTGEKVFLECVQDMDHENMFWYRQDPGLGLRLIYFSYDVKMKEKGDIPEGYSVSREKKERFSLILESASTNQTSMYLCASSLSSSGYEQYFGPGTRLTVT.

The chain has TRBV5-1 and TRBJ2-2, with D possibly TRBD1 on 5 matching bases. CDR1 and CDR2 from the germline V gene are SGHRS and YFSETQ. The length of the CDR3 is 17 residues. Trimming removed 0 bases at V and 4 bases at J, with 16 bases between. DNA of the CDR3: TGCGCCAGCAGCTTGGGGTCGATAGGGGTTGGCACCGGGGAGCTGTTTTTT. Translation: CASSLGSIGVGTGELFF.